Reported below is one TCR beta chain. Its antigen is unknown. This entry comes from a study of shared clonotypes between healthy human individuals. Study-wide findings and caveats: At large depth, rarefaction still showed sorted-subset sequencing to be incomplete.

V shed 7 bases and J shed 12 bases, with 21 bases lying between them. The CDR3 spans 13 residues. CDR1 is SNHLY, CDR2 FYNNEI, per germline. Free of recent acute infections or vaccinations, the donors were healthy HIV-negative adults. Original data processing: ImmunoSEQ gave junction-only sequences without quality scores, so filtering differed. The table came from immunoSEQ multiplex PCR; TCRdb's copy has only in-frame clones and leaves some out. V and J calls and clone size come straight from that table; D and trimming were deduced from the DNA. Of some 2.3 million clones listed, over 85% are singletons.

The V gene is TRBV2, the J gene TRBJ1-2; tentatively, D is TRBD1 (5 bases). The material sequenced was naive CD4+ T cells from PBMCs. The sample's subset: CD45RA+ positively selected. This clonotype was obtained from a man between 18 and 35 years old in good health. Some clones in this sample may be carry-over from other donors' samples. The CDR3 protein is CASTLDPGVADTF. The CDR3 region has the DNA TGTGCCAGCACCCTCGACCCGGGGGTGGCCGACACCTTC.